This T cell receptor (beta chain) was documented in a study of shared clonotypes between healthy human individuals. Study observations and caveats: The study drew on few donors, limiting represented genetic and exposure-history diversity. Shared clonotypes: about 4.6% naive CD4, roughly 4% naive CD8, roughly 2.2% memory CD4, under 0.45% memory CD8.

The genomic DNA of each subset was split evenly across several immunoSEQ plates. Generated by immunoSEQ multiplex PCR, the TCRdb table keeps only in-frame clones and is missing some. This table has roughly 2,000,000 clones, 93% appearing once. This clone appeared once. Its antigen remains unknown. The V gene's germline CDR1 is LGHNA and CDR2 YNFKEQ. The ends were cut back, 1 base at V and 6 bases at J, with 12 bases in the middle. The CDR3 runs 15 residues. It was CD45RO-negative cells, positively selected for CCR7, that made up naive CD8 cells, with terminally differentiated effector memory CD45RA+ cells excluded. The donor cohort consisted entirely of Caucasian adults residing in Nashville, Tennessee.

The sequencing input was naive CD8+ T cells from PBMCs. This TCR was recovered from a man younger than 35 in good health. Some clones in this sample may be carry-over from other donors' samples. J is TRBJ2-2 and V is TRBV4-2; D is perhaps TRBD2 (5 bases). The CDR3 DNA is TGTGCCAGCAGCCAAGTCGAGGGCAGGCCCGGGGAGCTGTTTTTT. Amino acid sequence: CASSQVEGRPGELFF.